The sequence of this T cell receptor beta chain was determined in a study of blood T cell repertoires in COVID-19. Germline-derived CDR1 and CDR2 are SEHNR and FQNEAQ (reference sequence). This CDR3 spans 16 amino acids. Deletions cut 5 bases from V and 0 bases from J, with 15 bases between. Using immunoSEQ multiplex PCR, the repertoire was profiled, and TCRdb retains in-frame clones only, with some absent. The sample shows roughly 200,000 clones, around 80% of them seen only once. Sequencing input: peripheral blood. This TCR was sampled from an elderly woman with active or convalescent COVID-19. This chain uses TRBV7-9 with TRBJ2-3, with no clear D. The CDR3 spells CASSPTGAFSTDTQYF. For the CDR3, the DNA is TGTGCCAGCAGCCCAACCGGTGCTTTTAGCACAGATACGCAGTATTTT. The full variable domain, rest sourced from reference TRBV7-9 and TRBJ2-3, is DTGVSQNPRHKITKRGQNVTFRCDPISEHNRLYWYRQTLGQGPEFLTYFQNEAQLEKSRLLSDRFSAERPKGSFSTLEIQRTEQGDSAMYLCASSPTGAFSTDTQYFGPGTRLTVL.